This T cell receptor (beta chain) was sequenced during a study of blood T cell repertoires in COVID-19. TCRdb keeps only in-frame clones here, not all; method: immunoSEQ multiplex PCR. The table records 140,000 or so clones, around 90% of them present only once. This TCR came from a man between 65 and 85 years old with acute or convalescent COVID-19. Material for sequencing was peripheral blood.

Written as DNA, the CDR3 is TGTGCCAGCAGCCCCCTAGGGGACATTCAGTACTTC. Protein sequence: CASSPLGDIQYF. The chain has TRBV9 and TRBJ2-4; tentative D call: TRBD1 (5 bases). The germline V gene has CDR1 SGDLS and CDR2 YYNGEE. The V end lost 4 bases, the J end lost 8 bases, and 10 bases lay between the germline ends. The CDR3 loop spans 12 amino acids.